This T cell receptor (beta chain) was captured in a study of T cell repertoires in cytomegalovirus infection. Looking at the study overall: Peptides in the study included HLA-C-restricted and HLA-B-restricted CMV epitopes.

Overall study findings and caveats: Summed frequency of shared TCR beta families picked out CMV carriers who also had the relevant HLA. CMV-specific TCR beta clonotypes restricted by HLA-C dominated the ex vivo response.

Trimming removed 4 bases at V and 6 bases at J, with 15 bases between. This CDR3 is 14 amino acids long. Details on this clonotype: Its antigen is as yet unknown.

TCRdb processed the reads anew with MiXCR; each CDR3 protein has one entry. The table lists 380,000 or so distinct CDR3 sequences, just under 35% of them singletons. The rearrangement uses TRBV12-3 or TRBV12-4 and TRBJ1-2, with D possibly matching TRBD1 (5 bases). The clonotype was recovered from a human donor in good health (CMV status not recorded). Some clones in this sample may be carry-over from other donors' samples. This specimen consisted of cultured PBMCs, obtained from culture after CMV antigen stimulation. The CDR3 sequence: CASSSPGQGHGYTF. The CDR3 region has the DNA TGTGCCAGCAGTTCCCCTGGCCAGGGCCATGGCTACACCTTC.